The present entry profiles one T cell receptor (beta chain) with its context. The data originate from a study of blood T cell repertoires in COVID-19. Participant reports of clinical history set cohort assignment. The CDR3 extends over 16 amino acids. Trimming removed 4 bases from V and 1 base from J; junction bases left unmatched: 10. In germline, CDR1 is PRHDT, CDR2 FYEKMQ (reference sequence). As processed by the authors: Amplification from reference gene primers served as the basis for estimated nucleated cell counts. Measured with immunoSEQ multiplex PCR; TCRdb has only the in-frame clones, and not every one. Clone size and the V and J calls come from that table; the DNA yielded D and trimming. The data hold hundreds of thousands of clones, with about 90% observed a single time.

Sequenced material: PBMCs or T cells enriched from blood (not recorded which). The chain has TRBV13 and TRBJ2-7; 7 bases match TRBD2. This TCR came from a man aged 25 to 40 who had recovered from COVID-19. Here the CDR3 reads CASSSLGGKESYEQYF. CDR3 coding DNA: TGTGCCAGCAGCTCCCTGGGGGGGAAAGAGTCCTACGAGCAGTACTTC.